Below, 20 T cell receptor beta chains from the same sample are listed, as sequenced in a study of blood T cell repertoires in COVID-19. TCRdb's table, derived via immunoSEQ multiplex PCR, lists solely in-frame clones and lacks some. The data contain about 170,000 clones, 80% to 85% of them seen just once; the ten biggest clones take up approximately 14%. Input material: peripheral blood. The receptors were gathered from a woman in her seventies with COVID-19, enrolled during active disease.

This chain connects TRBV5-1 to TRBJ2-1, with 14 bases that match TRBD2. V shed 2 bases and J 5 bases; nucleotides not matched to a gene: 3. Germline CDR1 is SGHRS and CDR2 is YFSETQ. This CDR3 region has 16 residues. The CDR3 region is CASSLGLAGGNNEQFF. CDR3 nucleotides: TGCGCCAGCAGCTTAGGACTAGCGGGGGGTAACAATGAGCAGTTCTTC.

The J gene is TRBJ1-1, the V gene TRBV6-5, with 7 nucleotides matching TRBD1. Germline trimming cut 11 bases from V and 0 bases from J; bases unmatched to any gene: 6. This CDR3 region has 13 residues. The germline gives CDR1 MNHEY, CDR2 SVGAGI. CDR3 region: CAARGPMNTEAFF. The CDR3 nucleotides read TGTGCCGCTAGGGGGCCCATGAACACTGAAGCTTTCTTT.

V is TRBV28 and J is TRBJ2-7; tentative D call: TRBD2 (5 bases). The CDR3 runs to 15 residues. Trimming left V 1 base short and J 3 bases short, with 13 bases between. Germline lookup yields CDR1 MDHEN and CDR2 SYDVKM. CDR3 protein: CASSLYGVGGYEQYV. The CDR3 coding sequence is TGTGCCAGCAGTTTATACGGGGTAGGAGGCTACGAGCAGTACGTC.

The chain carries TRBV21-1 and TRBJ1-3. TRBV21-1 is flagged as a pseudogene. CDR3 length: 13 amino acids. CDR3 DNA: TGTGCCAGCGGGCGGGCCAGGAAGCACACCATATATTTT. Its translation: CASGRARKHTIYF.

The rearrangement links TRBV9 to TRBJ2-5; tentative D call: TRBD2 (7 bases). The CDR3 runs to 16 residues. The V end lost 4 bases, the J end lost 5 bases, and 21 bases lay between the germline ends. The germline gives CDR1 SGDLS, CDR2 YYNGEE. Here the CDR3 reads CASSPRGGGAVETQYF. The CDR3 DNA reads TGTGCCAGCAGCCCCAGAGGTGGGGGGGCCGTGGAGACCCAGTACTTC.

CDR3 loop: CASSLAHTDTQYF. The CDR3 bases are TGTGCCAGCAGTTTAGCGCACACAGATACGCAGTATTTT. V usage is TRBV6-5 and J usage is TRBJ2-3, with D possibly TRBD2 on 5 matching bases. CDR1 MNHEY and CDR2 SVGAGI come from the germline V gene. This CDR3 is built from 13 residues. V was trimmed by 4 bases and J by 2 bases, leaving 7 bases between them.

The CDR3 loop reads CSASPLPGGYTF. The CDR3 DNA is TGCAGTGCTAGTCCGTTGCCGGGTGGCTACACCTTC. The chain carries TRBV20-1 and TRBJ1-2; no clear D. Germline V gives CDR1 DFQATT, CDR2 SNEGSKA (reference sequence). This CDR3 comprises 12 residues. V dropped 3 bases and J dropped 7 bases, with 12 bases sitting between them.

The chain combines TRBV4-1 with TRBJ1-3, with unresolved D. This CDR3 comprises 16 residues. Germline V gene sequence: CDR1 MGHRA, CDR2 YSYEKL. V lost 1 base to trimming and J lost 2 bases, with 12 bases between them. CDR3 in amino acids: CASSQVFSGTGNTIYF. CDR3 in DNA: TGCGCCAGCAGCCAAGTGTTTTCGGGTACTGGAAACACCATATATTTT.

The chain recombines TRBV28 with TRBJ1-1; D is possibly TRBD1 (5 bases). The CDR3 is 16 residues long. V was pared by 8 bases and J by 0 bases, with 19 bases between. The germline gives CDR1 MDHEN, CDR2 SYDVKM. CDR3 sequence reads: CASDLPPGHLNTEAFF. The CDR3 bases are TGTGCCAGCGACCTTCCCCCCGGACATTTGAACACTGAAGCTTTCTTT.

This clone was observed a handful of times. The chain combines TRBV27 with TRBJ1-3; no clear D gene. Trimming took 5 bases from V and 2 from J, leaving 10 bases between them. CDR1 and CDR2 from the germline V gene are MNHEY and SMNVEV (reference sequence). CDR3 size: 14 residues. DNA for the CDR3: TGTGCCAGCAGTCCTACAGAACCTGGAAACACCATATATTTT. Translated, it gives CASSPTEPGNTIYF.

This rearrangement joins TRBV24-1 to TRBJ2-1; D possibly corresponds to TRBD1 (5 bases). CDR3 length equals 13 residues. V lost 5 bases and J lost 4, with 8 bases in between. CDR1 and CDR2 from the germline V gene are KGHDR and SFDVKD. This CDR3 is CATSAAGYNEQFF. The CDR3 nucleotides are TGTGCCACCAGTGCGGCAGGGTACAATGAGCAGTTCTTC.

The chain employs TRBV14 and TRBJ1-2, with 7 bases identical to TRBD1. The germline CDR1 and CDR2 sequences are SGHDN and FVKESK. The V gene end was trimmed by 4 bases and the J gene end by 4 bases; junction bases not matched to a gene: 3. CDR3 size: 13 residues. CDR3 bases: TGTGCCAGCAGCCCTGGACAGGCCTATGGCTACACCTTC. Translated: CASSPGQAYGYTF.

The chain combines TRBV19 with TRBJ2-3; D is undetermined. CDR1 and CDR2 (germline): LNHDA, SQIVND (reference sequence). Trimming removed 5 bases from V and 2 bases from J, with 11 bases in between. The CDR3 is made up of 14 amino acids. CDR3 bases: TGTGCCAGTAGTTCTACAGCAACCACAGATACGCAGTATTTT. Translated, it gives CASSSTATTDTQYF.

The rearrangement links TRBV4-1 to TRBJ2-4, with TRBD2 matching over 10 bases. The CDR3 loop spans 18 amino acids. With 1 base clipped from V and 9 bases from J, the junction kept 15 bases outside the gene matches. Germline V gene sequence: CDR1 MGHRA, CDR2 YSYEKL. The CDR3 coding sequence is TGCGCCAGCAGCCAAGGGGGATTAGGAGCGGGAGGGCAAAGCATTCAGTACTTC. The encoded protein is CASSQGGLGAGGQSIQYF.

In its sample, this clone was seen a few times. The V gene is TRBV15, the J gene TRBJ2-7; D ambiguous. The V and J ends lost 0 bases and 0 bases respectively, with 9 bases between them. CDR3 length: 15 residues. Germline lookup yields CDR1 LNHNV and CDR2 YYDKDF (reference sequence). Written as DNA, the CDR3 is TGTGCCACCAGCAGAGAGGCCTCTCTCTCCTACGAGCAGTACTTC. It yields the protein CATSREASLSYEQYF.

Regarding this clone: The sample contains more than one DNA sequence encoding this CDR3. The CDR3 DNA is TGCGCCAGCAGCTTGCAGGGGGGGAACACTGAAGCTTTCTTT. It yields the protein CASSLQGGNTEAFF. V and J are TRBV5-1 and TRBJ1-1, with 7 bases that match TRBD1. Germline V gives CDR1 SGHRS, CDR2 YFSETQ. This CDR3 has 14 amino acids. Trimming at V came to 1 base and at J to 1 base, leaving 1 base not matched to a gene.

V and J are TRBV9 and TRBJ1-1, with 8 bases that match TRBD1. The CDR3 contains 15 residues. Germline V lookup: CDR1 SGDLS, CDR2 YYNGEE. V lost 3 bases, J lost 3 bases, and 7 bases stayed unmatched. The CDR3 loop is CASSATGARDTEAFF. In DNA form, the CDR3 reads TGTGCCAGCAGCGCGACAGGGGCCCGGGACACTGAAGCTTTCTTT.

V is TRBV6-2 or TRBV6-3 and J is TRBJ2-5; 7 nucleotides match TRBD2. The junction had 5 bases not matched to a gene; V was cut back by 5 bases and J by 2 bases. CDR3 size: 14 residues. Looked up from germline, CDR1 is MNHEY and CDR2 is SVGEGT. The CDR3 region is CASSRSGVQETQYF. In nucleotides, the CDR3 is TGTGCCAGCAGTCGGAGCGGGGTACAAGAGACCCAGTACTTC.

The chain has TRBV24-1 and TRBJ2-7; TRBD2 agrees at 9 bases. CDR1 KGHDR and CDR2 SFDVKD come from the germline V gene. V was clipped by 5 bases and J by 5 bases; unmatched bases: 9. CDR3 length equals 15 residues. CDR3 in amino acids: CATSGLAGGLDEQYF. The CDR3 DNA follows: TGTGCCACCAGTGGGCTCGCGGGAGGGCTTGACGAGCAGTACTTC.

The V gene is TRBV2, the J gene TRBJ1-6, with D maybe TRBD1 (5 bases). The CDR3 covers 13 residues. CDR1 and CDR2 from the germline V gene are SNHLY and FYNNEI. V was trimmed by 8 bases and J by 9 bases, leaving 14 bases between them. CDR3 sequence reads: CASFDQGSSPLHF. The CDR3 region has the DNA TGTGCCAGCTTTGACCAGGGCAGTTCACCCCTCCACTTT.